A single sample is the source of the 16 T cell receptor beta chains below, sequenced in a study of blood T cell repertoires in COVID-19 (dated by TCRdb to 2018 to 2021). The protocol used for the library was the immunoSEQ multiplex PCR assay. TCRdb took over this immuneACCESS table, retaining in-frame rearrangements with V and J assigned. Such tables are incomplete; in checked studies, under half of the missing clones stem from an unresolved V gene, and the remainder is unexplained. A total of roughly 100,000 clones appear in this sample, approximately 84% of them only once. The ten largest make up 10% of the sample. The sequencing input was peripheral blood. These receptors were collected from a man between 65 and 80 years old with acute or convalescent COVID-19.

This CDR3 is CASSKDLYSTSGYTF. CDR3 nucleotide sequence: TGTGCCAGTAGTAAAGACCTATACTCCACGAGTGGCTACACCTTC. The chain employs TRBV19 and TRBJ1-2; D gene unclear. This CDR3 has 15 residues. Germline assignment: CDR1 LNHDA and CDR2 SQIVND (reference sequence). V lost 4 bases and J 7 bases, leaving 19 bases between the germline ends.

V gene TRBV7-9 combines with J gene TRBJ1-1; tentatively, D is TRBD1 (6 bases). Germline CDR1 reads SEHNR; CDR2 reads FQNEAQ (reference sequence). The CDR3 runs 14 residues. Trimming removed 5 bases at V and 0 bases at J, with 10 bases between. CDR3 nucleotide sequence: TGTGCCAGCAGCACAGAGGGGGTGAACACTGAAGCTTTCTTT. Translating it yields CASSTEGVNTEAFF.

The V gene is TRBV7-8, the J gene TRBJ2-7; a possible D gene is TRBD2 (5 bases). This CDR3 spans 14 amino acids. Germline values: CDR1 SGHVS, CDR2 FQNEAQ. The germline V and J ends were trimmed by 5 bases and 2 bases, with 13 bases remaining between them. CDR3 residues: CASSPASRTYEQYF. CDR3 nucleotide sequence: TGTGCCAGCAGCCCCGCTAGCAGGACCTACGAGCAGTACTTC. The variable domain in full, with the rest retrieved from reference TRBV7-8 and TRBJ2-7, is GAGVSQSPRYKVAKRGQDVALRCDPISGHVSLFWYQQALGQGPEFLTYFQNEAQLDKSGLPSDRFFAERPEGSVSTLKIQRTQQEDSAVYLCASSPASRTYEQYFGPGTRLTVT.

This clone showed up just a few times. J is TRBJ1-2 and V is TRBV4-1; no definite D call. The CDR3 is made up of 16 amino acids. Trimming took off 7 bases at V and 2 bases at J, with 20 bases between the two ends. The V gene's germline CDR1 is MGHRA and CDR2 YSYEKL. CDR3 loop: CASNERAAGTNYGYTF. Written as DNA, the CDR3 is TGCGCCAGCAACGAACGGGCCGCGGGAACCAACTATGGCTACACCTTC.

The rearrangement uses TRBV20-1 and TRBJ2-2, with D possibly TRBD2 on 7 matching bases. This CDR3 has 14 amino acids. V was pared by 3 bases and J by 8 bases, with 16 bases between. Per the germline V gene, CDR1 is DFQATT and CDR2 is SNEGSKA (reference sequence). The CDR3 DNA sequence: TGCAGTGCTAGTTTCGGGGGGCGGATAGGGGAGCTGTTTTTT. Translation: CSASFGGRIGELFF.

The gene calls are TRBV3-1 (or the pseudogene TRBV3-2) and TRBJ1-5; 8 nucleotides agree with TRBD1. CDR1 is LGHDT and CDR2 is YNNKEL in the germline V gene (reference sequence). V lost 5 bases to trimming and J lost 4 bases; unmatched junction nucleotides: 7. CDR3 length: 15 amino acids. CDR3 bases: TGTGCCAGCAGCGACGGACAGGGACGAAATCAGCCCCAGCATTTT. Protein sequence: CASSDGQGRNQPQHF.

A remark on this clone: The same CDR3 arises from other DNA sequences in this sample as well. The J gene is TRBJ2-2, the V gene TRBV9; 7 nucleotides agree with TRBD1. Looked up from germline, CDR1 is SGDLS and CDR2 is YYNGEE. The junction had 0 bases not matched to a gene; V was cut back by 0 bases and J by 4 bases. CDR3 length equals 14 residues. CDR3 sequence (DNA): TGTGCCAGCAGCGTAGAGGGGGCCACCGGGGAGCTGTTTTTT. This codes for CASSVEGATGELFF.

The chain uses TRBV7-2 and TRBJ2-2; 13 nucleotides line up with TRBD2. This CDR3 has 15 residues. Trimming took 6 bases from V and 7 from J; bases not matched to a gene: 5. Looked up from germline, CDR1 is SGHTA and CDR2 is FQGNSA. The CDR3 DNA reads as TGTGCCAGCAGACGGACTAGCGGGAGTAACGGGGAGCTGTTTTTT. Protein sequence: CASRRTSGSNGELFF.

The chain links TRBV30 to TRBJ1-1; D gene ambiguous. The CDR3 has 11 amino acids. V was shortened by 5 bases and J by 3 bases, with 7 bases between the two germline ends. From germline, CDR1 is GTSNPN and CDR2 SVGIG (reference sequence). The CDR3, as DNA: TGTGCCTGGGCGCGGTACACTGAAGCTTTCTTT. Translating gives CAWARYTEAFF.

Note on this clone: Compared with germline, one end of the junction differs, possibly owing to a read error. The chain combines TRBV28 with TRBJ2-2, with D tentatively TRBD2 (5 bases). CDR3 size: 14 residues. The germline CDR1 and CDR2 sequences are MDHEN and SYDVKM. DNA for the CDR3: TGTGCCAGGAGTTGGGGAGCGAACACCGGGGAGCTGTTTTTT. The encoded protein is CARSWGANTGELFF.

The chain is built from TRBV7-9 and TRBJ2-1; TRBD2 is a possible D gene (7 bases). CDR1 and CDR2 (germline): SEHNR, FQNEAQ (reference sequence). This CDR3 comprises 18 residues. Trimming left V 4 bases short and J 7 bases short, with 26 bases between. For the CDR3, the DNA is TGTGCCAGCAGCTCCCGTTGGGGCGGGGGCCAAGCGGTTAATGAGCAGTTCTTC. This encodes CASSSRWGGGQAVNEQFF.

This clone is a singleton in its sample. The chain joins TRBV27 to TRBJ2-7, with D possibly matching TRBD1 (6 bases). Looked up from germline, CDR1 is MNHEY and CDR2 is SMNVEV (reference sequence). V dropped 0 bases and J dropped 5 bases, with 17 bases sitting between them. The CDR3 spans 16 residues. CDR3 in amino acids: CASSLSGQGHGHEQYF. The CDR3 DNA is TGTGCCAGCAGTTTATCCGGCCAGGGACACGGCCACGAGCAGTACTTC.

J is TRBJ1-1 and V is TRBV7-9; 7 bases fit TRBD1. The length of the CDR3 is 15 residues. V was pared by 5 bases and J by 0 bases, with 6 bases of the junction left unmatched. Germline V gives CDR1 SEHNR, CDR2 FQNEAQ (reference sequence). The chain's CDR3 is CASSLLQGMNTEAFF. CDR3 nucleotide sequence: TGTGCCAGCAGCCTACTACAGGGGATGAACACTGAAGCTTTCTTT.

This clone occurred a few times. J is TRBJ1-1 and V is TRBV7-3; D gene ambiguous. The CDR3 loop spans 13 amino acids. Trimming stripped 3 bases from V and 2 bases from J, with 7 bases between. Germline CDR1 and CDR2: SGHTA and FQGTGA. The CDR3 protein is CASSFSLNTEAFF. The CDR3 DNA sequence: TGTGCCAGCAGCTTCTCCCTTAACACTGAAGCTTTCTTT.

This clone occurred once. The chain has TRBV19 and TRBJ2-1; TRBD1 is a possible D gene (6 bases). The V end lost 5 bases, the J end lost 6 bases, and 14 bases lay between the germline ends. The CDR3 runs 14 residues. From germline, CDR1 is LNHDA and CDR2 SQIVND (reference sequence). The CDR3 nucleotides read TGTGCCAGTAGTGATCGGGCAGGGGTCAATGAGCAGTTCTTC. Encoded protein: CASSDRAGVNEQFF.

J is TRBJ2-7 and V is TRBV28; TRBD2 agrees at 7 bases. This CDR3 is 17 amino acids long. J gave up 5 bases and V 8 bases, and 21 bases lay outside the gene matches. CDR1 and CDR2 (germline): MDHEN, SYDVKM. CDR3 protein: CASSFFAGAQAIDEQYF. The CDR3 bases are TGTGCCAGCTCCTTCTTTGCGGGAGCCCAGGCTATCGACGAGCAGTACTTC. Looking up the rest from reference TRBV28 and TRBJ2-7 gives the full variable domain: DVKVTQSSRYLVKRTGEKVFLECVQDMDHENMFWYRQDPGLGLRLIYFSYDVKMKEKGDIPEGYSVSREKKERFSLILESASTNQTSMYLCASSFFAGAQAIDEQYFGPGTRLTVT.